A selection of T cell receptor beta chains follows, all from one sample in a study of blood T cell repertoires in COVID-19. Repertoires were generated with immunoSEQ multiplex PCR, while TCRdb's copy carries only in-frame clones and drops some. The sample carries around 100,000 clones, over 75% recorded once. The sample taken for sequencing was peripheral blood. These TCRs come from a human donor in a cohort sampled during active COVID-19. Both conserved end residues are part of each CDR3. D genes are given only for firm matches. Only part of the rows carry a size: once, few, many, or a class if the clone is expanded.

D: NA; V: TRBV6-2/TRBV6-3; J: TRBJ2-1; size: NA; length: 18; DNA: TGTGCCAGCAGTTACGAAACGACAGGTGGACTCCTCTGGTATGAGCAGTTCTTC; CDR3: CASSYETTGGLLWYEQFF
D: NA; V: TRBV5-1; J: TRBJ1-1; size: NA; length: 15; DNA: TGCGCCAGCAGCTTGACCGACGGAGGAAAAACTGAAGCTTTCTTT; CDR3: CASSLTDGGKTEAFF
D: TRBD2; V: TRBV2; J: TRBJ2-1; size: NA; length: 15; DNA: TGTGCCAGCAGTGAAGAAAGCGGGAGGGGAGGAGAGCAGTTCTTC; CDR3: CASSEESGRGGEQFF
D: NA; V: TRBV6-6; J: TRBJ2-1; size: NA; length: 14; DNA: TGTGCCAGCAGTGCGACTCCCTCCCCAGGGGAGCAGTTCTTC; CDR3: CASSATPSPGEQFF
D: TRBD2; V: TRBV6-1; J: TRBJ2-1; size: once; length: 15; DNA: TGTGCCAGCAGTGAAGGACTAGCCTCCTACAATGAGCAGTTCTTC; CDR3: CASSEGLASYNEQFF
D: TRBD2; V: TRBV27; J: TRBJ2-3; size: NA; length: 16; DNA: TGTGCCAGCAGTGTCTTGACTAGCGGGAGCTCAGATACGCAGTATTTT; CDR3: CASSVLTSGSSDTQYF
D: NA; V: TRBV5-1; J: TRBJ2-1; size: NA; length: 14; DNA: TGCGCCAGCAGCCTGGGACCCGCGAGCGATGAGCAGTTCTTC; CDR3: CASSLGPASDEQFF
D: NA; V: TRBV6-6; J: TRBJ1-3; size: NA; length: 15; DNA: TGTGCCAGCAGCACCAATTCGGACAGAGGAAACACCATATATTTT; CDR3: CASSTNSDRGNTIYF
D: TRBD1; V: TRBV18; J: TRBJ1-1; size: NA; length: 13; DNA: TGTGCCAGCTCACCATGGACAGGGGTTGAAGCTTTCTTT; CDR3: CASSPWTGVEAFF
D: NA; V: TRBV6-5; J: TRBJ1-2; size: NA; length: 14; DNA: TGTGCCAGCAGTTATACCCAGGGGAACTATGGCTACACCTTC; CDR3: CASSYTQGNYGYTF
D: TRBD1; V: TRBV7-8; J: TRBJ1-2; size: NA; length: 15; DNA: TGTGCCAGCAGCTCACGCCGGGACAGAGCTTCTGGCTACACCTTC; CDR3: CASSSRRDRASGYTF
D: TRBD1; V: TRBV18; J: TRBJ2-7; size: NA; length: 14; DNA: TGTGCCAGCTCACCAGGCAGCAGGGGGCGAGAGCAGTACTTC; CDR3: CASSPGSRGREQYF
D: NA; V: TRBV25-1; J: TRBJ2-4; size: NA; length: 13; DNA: TGTGCCAGCGGAGGGCTGGACAAAAACATTCAGTACTTC; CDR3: CASGGLDKNIQYF
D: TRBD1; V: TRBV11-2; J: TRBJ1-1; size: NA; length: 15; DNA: TGTGCCAGCAGCCCGGACAGGGGGCGAGGCACTGAAGCTTTCTTT; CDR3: CASSPDRGRGTEAFF
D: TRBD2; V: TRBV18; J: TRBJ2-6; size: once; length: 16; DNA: TGTGCCAGCTCAAGCAGCGGGAGAGGTGGGGCCAACGTCCTGACTTTC; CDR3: CASSSSGRGGANVLTF
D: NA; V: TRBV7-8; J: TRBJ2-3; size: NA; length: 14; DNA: TGTGCCAGCAGCCGCCCGACTGGCACAGATACGCAGTATTTT; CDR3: CASSRPTGTDTQYF
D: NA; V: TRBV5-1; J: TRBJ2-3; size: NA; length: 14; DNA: TGCGCCAGCAGCATAGTAGCGGGCACAGATACGCAGTATTTT; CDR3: CASSIVAGTDTQYF
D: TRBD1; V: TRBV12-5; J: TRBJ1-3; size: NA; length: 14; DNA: TGTGCTAGTGGTCAAGGGACAGTTGGAAACACCATATATTTT; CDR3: CASGQGTVGNTIYF
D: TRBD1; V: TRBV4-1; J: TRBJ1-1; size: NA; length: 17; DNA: TGCGCCAGCAGCCATGAGGCCGGGACAGATTTATTTACTGAAGCTTTCTTT; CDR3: CASSHEAGTDLFTEAFF
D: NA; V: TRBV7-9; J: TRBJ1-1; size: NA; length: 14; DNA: TGTGCCAGCAGCTTGGGCAGGGTGGAAACTGAAGCTTTCTTT; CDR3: CASSLGRVETEAFF